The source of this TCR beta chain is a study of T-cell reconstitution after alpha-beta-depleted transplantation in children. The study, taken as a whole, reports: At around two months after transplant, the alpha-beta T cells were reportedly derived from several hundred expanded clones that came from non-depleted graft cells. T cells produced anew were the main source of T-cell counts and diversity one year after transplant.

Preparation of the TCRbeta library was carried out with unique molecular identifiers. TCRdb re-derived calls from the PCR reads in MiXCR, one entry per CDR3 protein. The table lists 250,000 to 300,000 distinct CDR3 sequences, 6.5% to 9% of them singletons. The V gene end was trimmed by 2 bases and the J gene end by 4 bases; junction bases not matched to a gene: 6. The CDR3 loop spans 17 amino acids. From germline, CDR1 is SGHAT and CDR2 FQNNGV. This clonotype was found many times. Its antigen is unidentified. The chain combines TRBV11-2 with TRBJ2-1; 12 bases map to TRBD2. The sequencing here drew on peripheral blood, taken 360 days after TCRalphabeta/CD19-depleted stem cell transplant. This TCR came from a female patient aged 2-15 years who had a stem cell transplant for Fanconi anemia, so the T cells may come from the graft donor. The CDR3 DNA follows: TGTGCCAGCAGCTTATGGTCTAGCGGGGGGGCATACAATGAGCAGTTCTTC. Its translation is CASSLWSSGGAYNEQFF. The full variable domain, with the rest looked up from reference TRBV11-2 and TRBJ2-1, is EAGVAQSPRYKIIEKRQSVAFWCNPISGHATLYWYQQILGQGPKLLIQFQNNGVVDDSQLPKDRFSAERLKGVDSTLKIQPAKLEDSAVYLCASSLWSSGGAYNEQFFGPGTRLTVL.